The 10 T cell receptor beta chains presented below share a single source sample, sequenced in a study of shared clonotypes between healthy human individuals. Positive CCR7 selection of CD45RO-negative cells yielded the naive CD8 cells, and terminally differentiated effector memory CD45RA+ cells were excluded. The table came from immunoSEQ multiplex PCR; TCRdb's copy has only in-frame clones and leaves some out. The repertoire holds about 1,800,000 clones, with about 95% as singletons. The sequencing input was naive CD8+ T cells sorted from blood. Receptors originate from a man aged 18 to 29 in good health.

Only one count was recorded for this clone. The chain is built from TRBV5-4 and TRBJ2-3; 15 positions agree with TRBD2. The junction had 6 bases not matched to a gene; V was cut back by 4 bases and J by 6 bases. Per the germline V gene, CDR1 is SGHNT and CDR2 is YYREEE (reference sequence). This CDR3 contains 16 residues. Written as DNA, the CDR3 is TGTGCCAGCAGCCCTGGACTAGCGGGGGGGCCTGATACGCAGTATTTT. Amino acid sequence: CASSPGLAGGPDTQYF.

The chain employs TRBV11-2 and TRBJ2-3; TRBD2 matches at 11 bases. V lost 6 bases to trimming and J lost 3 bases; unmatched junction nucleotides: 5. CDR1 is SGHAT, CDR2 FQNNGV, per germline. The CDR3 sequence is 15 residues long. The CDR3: CASSQLAGETDTQYF. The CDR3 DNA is TGTGCCAGCAGTCAACTAGCGGGAGAGACAGATACGCAGTATTTT.

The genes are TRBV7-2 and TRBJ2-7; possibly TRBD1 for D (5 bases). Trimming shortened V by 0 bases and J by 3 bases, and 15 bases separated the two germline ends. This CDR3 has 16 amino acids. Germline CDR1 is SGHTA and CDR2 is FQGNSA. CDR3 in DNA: TGTGCCAGCAGCTTAGCTCCGCCAGGGCGGCGCTACGAGCAGTACTTC. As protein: CASSLAPPGRRYEQYF. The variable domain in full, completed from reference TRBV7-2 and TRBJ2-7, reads GAGVSQSPSNKVTEKGKDVELRCDPISGHTALYWYRQSLGQGLEFLIYFQGNSAPDKSGLPSDRFSAERTGGSVSTLTIQRTQQEDSAVYLCASSLAPPGRRYEQYFGPGTRLTVT.

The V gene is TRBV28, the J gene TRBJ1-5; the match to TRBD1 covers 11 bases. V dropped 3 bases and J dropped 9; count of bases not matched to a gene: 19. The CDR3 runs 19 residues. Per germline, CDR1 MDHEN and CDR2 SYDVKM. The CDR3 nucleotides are TGTGCCAGCAGTTTTCCGGGACAGGGGGGTACCATCGAGACCTTGCCCCAGCATTTT. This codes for CASSFPGQGGTIETLPQHF.

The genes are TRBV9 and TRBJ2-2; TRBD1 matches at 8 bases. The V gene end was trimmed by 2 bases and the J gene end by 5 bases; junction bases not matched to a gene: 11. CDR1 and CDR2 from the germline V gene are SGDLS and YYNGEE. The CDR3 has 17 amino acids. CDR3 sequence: CASSVHRDRGSTGELFF. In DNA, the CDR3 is TGTGCCAGCAGCGTCCACCGAGACAGGGGATCGACCGGGGAGCTGTTTTTT.

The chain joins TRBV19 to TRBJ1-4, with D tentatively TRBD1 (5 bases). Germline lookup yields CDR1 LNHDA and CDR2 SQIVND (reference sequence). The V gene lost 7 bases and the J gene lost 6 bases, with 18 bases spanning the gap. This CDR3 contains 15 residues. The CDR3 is CASTGQQGVYEKLFF. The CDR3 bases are TGTGCCAGTACAGGGCAGCAGGGCGTCTATGAAAAACTGTTTTTT.

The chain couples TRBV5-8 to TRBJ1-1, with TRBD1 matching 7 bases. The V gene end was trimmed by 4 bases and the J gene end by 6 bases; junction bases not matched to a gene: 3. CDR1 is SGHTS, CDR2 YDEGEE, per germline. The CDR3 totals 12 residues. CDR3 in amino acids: CASSLGQAEAFF. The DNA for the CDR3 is TGTGCCAGCAGCCTAGGACAGGCTGAAGCTTTCTTT.

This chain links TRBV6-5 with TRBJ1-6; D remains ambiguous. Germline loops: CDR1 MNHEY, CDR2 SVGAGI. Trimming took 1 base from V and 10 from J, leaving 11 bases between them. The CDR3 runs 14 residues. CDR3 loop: CASSYLSDGSPLHF. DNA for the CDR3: TGTGCCAGCAGTTACTTGTCGGATGGGTCACCCCTCCACTTT.

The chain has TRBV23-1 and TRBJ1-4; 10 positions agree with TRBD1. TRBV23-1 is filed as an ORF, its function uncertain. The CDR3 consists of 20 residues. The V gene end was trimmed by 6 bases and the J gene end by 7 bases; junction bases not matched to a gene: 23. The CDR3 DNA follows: TGCGCCAGCAGCCAAAAGGGGAAGGACAGGGGGGGCTCTTGTAGTGAAAAACTGTTTTTT. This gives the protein CASSQKGKDRGGSCSEKLFF.

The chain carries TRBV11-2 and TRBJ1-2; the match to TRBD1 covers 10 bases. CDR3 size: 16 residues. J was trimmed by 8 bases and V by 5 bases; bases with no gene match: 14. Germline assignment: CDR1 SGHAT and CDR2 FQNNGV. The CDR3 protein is CASSPGTGVVRAGYTF. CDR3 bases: TGTGCCAGCAGCCCCGGGACAGGGGTTGTTCGGGCCGGCTACACCTTC.